The T cell receptor (beta chain) described here comes from a study of T cell changes during pregnancy in multiple sclerosis. Data came from immunoSEQ multiplex PCR; TCRdb stores just in-frame clones and leaves some out. The table has tens of thousands of clones, 90% to 95% seen once. Per germline, CDR1 LNHNV and CDR2 YYDKDF (reference sequence). This CDR3 has 16 amino acids. To note about this clone: A junction boundary mismatches the germline segment, possibly from a read error.

This receptor was obtained from a female donor with multiple sclerosis, enrolled in a pregnancy study. The V gene is TRBV15, the J gene TRBJ1-2, with D tentatively TRBD1 (5 bases). Source: peripheral blood, taken after pregnancy. Written as DNA, the CDR3 is TGTACCACCAGCAGGGCCCAACTGGGACTGGCATATGGCTACACCTTC. It yields the protein CTTSRAQLGLAYGYTF.